Below, 27 T cell receptor beta chains from the same sample are listed, as sequenced in a study of cytomegalovirus exposure and HLA in healthy donors. The PCR made use of 60 Vbeta and 13 Jbeta primers. Assay: immunoSEQ multiplex PCR; the TCRdb copy retains only in-frame clones and omits some. Its table records about 43,000 clones. Specimen: PBMCs. These receptors were collected from a woman under 40 in good health and CMV-seronegative.

This sequence joins TRBV6-5 and TRBJ1-6; D not certain. Germline CDR1 and CDR2: MNHEY and SVGAGI. CDR3 length: 14 residues. V lost 7 bases and J lost 7, with 14 bases in between. The CDR3 protein is CASKTDIKNSPLHF. DNA of the CDR3: TGTGCCAGCAAAACCGACATTAAAAATTCACCCCTCCACTTT.

The genes are TRBV29-1 and TRBJ1-2; tentatively, D is TRBD1 (6 bases). Germline values: CDR1 SQVTM, CDR2 ANQGSEA. V shed 4 bases and J shed 5 bases, with 14 bases lying between them. This CDR3 is 13 amino acids long. Written as DNA, the CDR3 is TGCAGCGTTGCCGGGACACCGCTTTATGGCTACACCTTC. It codes for CSVAGTPLYGYTF.

This chain uses TRBV5-1 with TRBJ2-7; 9 nucleotides match TRBD2. Germline CDR1 SGHRS, CDR2 YFSETQ. The CDR3 has 15 residues. V dropped 0 bases and J dropped 6; count of bases not matched to a gene: 7. The CDR3 DNA follows: TGCGCCAGCAGCTTGGAAGGAGCGGGAGGATCCGAGCAGTACTTC. Its translation: CASSLEGAGGSEQYF.

The chain recombines TRBV5-4 with TRBJ1-2; TRBD1 is a possible D gene (5 bases). The germline CDR1 and CDR2 sequences are SGHNT and YYREEE (reference sequence). This CDR3 comprises 16 residues. Trimming stripped 3 bases from V and 4 bases from J, with 19 bases between. This chain's CDR3 is CASSSYSGEGAYGYTF. Written as DNA, the CDR3 is TGTGCCAGCAGCTCCTACTCGGGGGAAGGGGCCTATGGCTACACCTTC.

The J gene is TRBJ2-7, the V gene TRBV20-1; tentatively, D is TRBD1 (5 bases). The CDR3 length is 11 residues. V was cut by 3 bases and J by 5 bases, with 8 bases left in between. CDR1 is DFQATT and CDR2 is SNEGSKA in the germline V gene (reference sequence). The CDR3 sequence: CSARVDNEQYF. The DNA of the CDR3 is TGCAGTGCTAGGGTGGACAACGAGCAGTACTTC.

The J gene is TRBJ2-7, the V gene TRBV4-1; 12 bases map to TRBD2. Germline lookup yields CDR1 MGHRA and CDR2 YSYEKL. The CDR3 is 15 residues long. J gave up 6 bases and V 1 base, and 4 bases lay outside the gene matches. The CDR3 sequence is CASSQGLAGVGEQYF. The DNA of the CDR3 is TGCGCCAGCAGCCAAGGACTAGCGGGAGTAGGCGAGCAGTACTTC.

CDR3 coding DNA: TGTGCCAGCAGCCTCCGACTCCCCGAGCAGTTCTTC. This codes for CASSLRLPEQFF. The genes are TRBV7-9 and TRBJ2-1; D remains unclear. Trimming left V 5 bases short and J 10 bases short, with 12 bases between. CDR1 and CDR2 (germline): SEHNR, FQNEAQ (reference sequence). The CDR3 length is 12 residues. Full variable domain (outside the CDR3, taken from reference TRBV7-9 and TRBJ2-1): DTGVSQNPRHKITKRGQNVTFRCDPISEHNRLYWYRQTLGQGPEFLTYFQNEAQLEKSRLLSDRFSAERPKGSFSTLEIQRTEQGDSAMYLCASSLRLPEQFFGPGTRLTVL.

This sequence joins TRBV18 and TRBJ2-7, with D tentatively TRBD1 (6 bases). The CDR3 loop spans 13 amino acids. Looked up from germline, CDR1 is KGHSH and CDR2 is LQKENI. Trimming removed 6 bases at V and 6 bases at J, with 15 bases between. CDR3 bases: TGTGCCAGCTCTCTTGGGGGCCTTCCCGAGCAGTACTTC. Its protein is CASSLGGLPEQYF.

This chain links TRBV19 with TRBJ2-1; D remains unclear. Trimming took 3 bases from V and 4 from J, leaving 13 bases between them. The CDR3 runs to 15 residues. Germline V CDR1 and CDR2: LNHDA, SQIVND (reference sequence). CDR3 sequence reads: CASSIYLEAYNEQFF. The CDR3 nucleotides read TGTGCCAGTAGTATTTACCTAGAGGCGTACAATGAGCAGTTCTTC.

The chain employs TRBV7-6 and TRBJ1-1; possible D gene TRBD1, 6 bases. The germline CDR1 and CDR2 sequences are SGHVS and FNYEAQ. Trimming left V 1 base short and J 6 bases short, with 15 bases between. The CDR3 has 15 amino acids. CDR3 in DNA: TGTGCCAGCAGCTTAGAAGGCCAGGGGTACTCTGAAGCTTTCTTT. Translating it yields CASSLEGQGYSEAFF.

The chain is built from TRBV4-1 and TRBJ2-3, with 7 positions matching TRBD1. Germline CDR1 MGHRA, CDR2 YSYEKL. Unmatched junction bases numbered 8, after V lost 8 bases and J lost 6 bases. This CDR3 is 13 amino acids long. The CDR3 here is CASGTGARDTQYF. The CDR3 DNA sequence: TGCGCCAGCGGAACAGGGGCTCGCGATACGCAGTATTTT.

The chain joins TRBV4-1 to TRBJ1-4; no clear D gene. CDR3 length: 16 residues. The germline V gene has CDR1 MGHRA and CDR2 YSYEKL. With 1 base removed from V and 0 bases from J, the gap between germline ends came to 9 bases. CDR3 loop: CASSQAGRATNEKLFF. CDR3 nucleotides: TGCGCCAGCAGCCAAGCCGGGAGAGCAACTAATGAAAAACTGTTTTTT.

The gene calls are TRBV6-5 and TRBJ2-1; D is possibly TRBD2 (6 bases). V was shortened by 6 bases and J by 8 bases, with 14 bases between the two germline ends. Germline V gives CDR1 MNHEY, CDR2 SVGAGI. This CDR3 is 13 amino acids long. CDR3: CASRGGVWDEQFF. CDR3 DNA: TGTGCCAGCAGGGGCGGGGTTTGGGATGAGCAGTTCTTC.

The V gene is TRBV29-1, the J gene TRBJ1-2; TRBD1 is a possible D gene (6 bases). The germline CDR1 and CDR2 sequences are SQVTM and ANQGSEA. Trimming pared 4 bases from V and 4 bases from J, leaving 10 bases between. The CDR3 covers 12 residues. DNA of the CDR3: TGCAGCGTTGGGTGGACAGTCTATGGCTACACCTTC. Residues: CSVGWTVYGYTF.

This chain connects TRBV4-1 to TRBJ1-5; TRBD1 aligns across 11 bases. The CDR3 has 16 residues. The V segment lost 1 base and the J segment 6 bases; nucleotides outside the gene matches: 5. Germline CDR1 is MGHRA and CDR2 is YSYEKL. The CDR3 protein is CASSQGDRGVGQPQHF. CDR3 DNA: TGCGCCAGCAGCCAAGGGGACAGGGGGGTAGGTCAGCCCCAGCATTTT.

V is TRBV6-6 and J is TRBJ1-1, with D maybe TRBD1 (6 bases). The germline CDR1 and CDR2 sequences are MNHNY and SVGAGI (reference sequence). The length of the CDR3 is 14 residues. V was clipped by 2 bases and J by 0 bases, with 7 bases between them. CDR3 in amino acids: CASSYGTLNTEAFF. CDR3 coding DNA: TGTGCCAGCAGTTACGGGACACTGAACACTGAAGCTTTCTTT.

The J gene is TRBJ1-5, the V gene TRBV6-5, with D unresolved. The CDR3 spans 13 residues. Germline CDR1 MNHEY, CDR2 SVGAGI. Trimming removed 7 bases at V and 0 bases at J, with 7 bases between. CDR3 in DNA: TGTGCCAGCATGCAGAATAGCAATCAGCCCCAGCATTTT. Its protein is CASMQNSNQPQHF.

V usage is TRBV25-1 and J usage is TRBJ2-6, with D unclear. The CDR3 runs to 14 residues. V was cut by 8 bases and J by 4 bases, with 12 bases left in between. CDR1 MGHDK and CDR2 SYGVNS come from the germline V gene. The CDR3 DNA reads TGTGCCAGCGCTACGGGTGGGGGGGCCAACGTCCTGACTTTC. It translates to CASATGGGANVLTF.

CDR3 nucleotide sequence: TGTGCCAGCAGTGAACCACCTGGGGCGGGAGCCCGTCGGGAGCAGTTCTTC. Translation gives CASSEPPGAGARREQFF. The chain links TRBV25-1 to TRBJ2-1; 7 nucleotides agree with TRBD2. Germline loops: CDR1 MGHDK, CDR2 SYGVNS. V was clipped by 2 bases and J by 10 bases; unmatched bases: 17. The CDR3 totals 17 residues.

The chain carries TRBV6-5 and TRBJ1-6; perhaps TRBD1 as D (6 bases). V was pared by 0 bases and J by 9 bases, with 15 bases between. The CDR3 loop spans 16 amino acids. The germline V gene has CDR1 MNHEY and CDR2 SVGAGI. The CDR3 region is CASSYSDNRAGSPLHF. The CDR3 DNA sequence: TGTGCCAGCAGTTACTCGGACAACAGGGCGGGTTCACCCCTCCACTTT.

V and J are TRBV6-1 and TRBJ2-3; no clear D. Germline CDR1 MNHNS, CDR2 SASEGT. Trimming shortened V by 8 bases and J by 0 bases, and 9 bases separated the two germline ends. The CDR3 loop spans 13 amino acids. The chain's CDR3 is CASCGSSTDTQYF. The CDR3 coding sequence is TGTGCCAGCTGCGGTTCTAGCACAGATACGCAGTATTTT.

V is TRBV13 and J is TRBJ2-7, with 9 bases matching TRBD1. Germline V gives CDR1 PRHDT, CDR2 FYEKMQ (reference sequence). V was pared by 4 bases and J by 7 bases, with 11 bases of the junction left unmatched. CDR3 length equals 15 residues. The CDR3 spells CASSSGTGRSLEQYF. CDR3 bases: TGTGCCAGCAGCTCTGGGACAGGGAGATCTCTGGAGCAGTACTTC.

The chain has TRBV7-9 and TRBJ2-7; D perhaps matches TRBD2 (5 bases). The CDR3 covers 15 residues. The V and J ends lost 4 bases and 2 bases respectively, with 15 bases between them. Germline V lookup: CDR1 SEHNR, CDR2 FQNEAQ (reference sequence). CDR3 nucleotides: TGTGCCAGCAGCTCCACTGAGGGTCGTGCCTACGAGCAGTACTTC. It codes for CASSSTEGRAYEQYF.

The chain recombines TRBV5-1 with TRBJ1-5; the D gene is possibly TRBD1 (6 bases). Germline-derived CDR1 and CDR2 are SGHRS and YFSETQ. V gave up 0 bases and J gave up 4 bases, with 8 bases separating them. The CDR3 covers 14 residues. The CDR3 protein is CASSLGGGNQPQHF. The DNA of the CDR3 is TGCGCCAGCAGCTTGGGAGGGGGTAATCAGCCCCAGCATTTT.

This chain joins TRBV7-2 and TRBJ1-5; D gene uncertain. Germline values: CDR1 SGHTA, CDR2 FQGNSA. This CDR3 has 16 amino acids. V was trimmed by 2 bases and J by 0 bases, leaving 11 bases between them. This chain's CDR3 is CASSLLPIYSNQPQHF. The CDR3 region has the DNA TGTGCCAGCAGCTTACTACCAATTTATAGCAATCAGCCCCAGCATTTT.

The V call is TRBV6-5, the J call TRBJ2-1; unclear D gene. Germline lookup yields CDR1 MNHEY and CDR2 SVGAGI. The CDR3 has 15 amino acids. The germline V and J ends were trimmed by 8 bases and 0 bases, with 14 bases remaining between them. The CDR3 loop is CASWHGRNSYNEQFF. CDR3 DNA: TGTGCCAGCTGGCATGGGCGAAACTCCTACAATGAGCAGTTCTTC.

The chain has TRBV30 and TRBJ1-1; 11 bases match TRBD1. With V trimmed by 2 bases and J by 5 bases, 1 base remained unmatched. From germline, CDR1 is GTSNPN and CDR2 SVGIG (reference sequence). CDR3 size: 13 residues. CDR3 sequence (DNA): TGTGCCTGGAGTTGGGACAGGGGGACTGAAGCTTTCTTT. Translated, it gives CAWSWDRGTEAFF.